Listed here are 29 T cell receptor beta chains from one sample, sequenced in a study of T-cell reconstitution after alpha-beta-depleted transplantation in children. Unique molecular identifiers were incorporated into the prepared TCRbeta library. TCRdb processed the PCR reads anew with MiXCR; each CDR3 protein has one entry. In the table there are 65,000 to 75,000 distinct CDR3 sequences, approximately 5% of which are singletons. The starting material was PBMCs, mostly from graft donor cells, obtained 180 days after TCRalphabeta/CD19-depleted stem cell transplant. These receptors originate from a boy younger than two who had a stem cell transplant for acute myeloid leukemia, so the T cells may come from the graft donor.

At least ten counts were recorded for this clonotype. The chain links TRBV20-1 to TRBJ2-1; 9 nucleotides agree with TRBD2. Germline CDR1 DFQATT, CDR2 SNEGSKA (reference sequence). V trimming: 2 bases; J trimming: 8 bases; junction bases outside the gene matches: 7. The CDR3 is 14 amino acids. The chain's CDR3 is CSARRGGARDEQFF. DNA for the CDR3: TGCAGTGCTAGACGCGGGGGGGCCAGGGATGAGCAGTTCTTC.

This clonotype occurred many times. J is TRBJ2-5 and V is TRBV7-9; D unclear. The CDR3 covers 13 residues. V shed 9 bases and J shed 0 bases, with 11 bases lying between them. The germline V gene has CDR1 SEHNR and CDR2 FQNEAQ (reference sequence). The CDR3: CASLRANQETQYF. The CDR3 bases are TGTGCCAGTCTCCGGGCTAACCAAGAGACCCAGTACTTC. The full variable domain, completed using reference TRBV7-9 and TRBJ2-5, is DTGVSQNPRHKITKRGQNVTFRCDPISEHNRLYWYRQTLGQGPEFLTYFQNEAQLEKSRLLSDRFSAERPKGSFSTLEIQRTEQGDSAMYLCASLRANQETQYFGPGTRLLVL.

At least ten counts were recorded for this clonotype. The chain combines TRBV29-1 with TRBJ2-7, with D perhaps matching TRBD1 (7 bases). CDR3 length equals 13 residues. Germline-derived CDR1 and CDR2 are SQVTM and ANQGSEA. V was trimmed by 6 bases and J by 0 bases, leaving 12 bases between them. The CDR3 is CSVAGGSSYEQYF. Written as DNA, the CDR3 is TGCAGCGTCGCAGGGGGGAGCTCCTACGAGCAGTACTTC.

The sample holds many counts of this clonotype. The chain employs TRBV7-9 and TRBJ2-5, with D perhaps matching TRBD1 (6 bases). V dropped 1 base and J dropped 4 bases, with 10 bases sitting between them. The CDR3 consists of 14 residues. In germline, CDR1 is SEHNR, CDR2 FQNEAQ (reference sequence). CDR3 in amino acids: CASSLVDRRETQYF. CDR3 nucleotides: TGTGCCAGCAGCTTAGTTGACAGGCGAGAGACCCAGTACTTC.

The table lists this clonotype with many counts. The rearrangement links TRBV20-1 to TRBJ2-7; weak D call: TRBD1 (5 bases). There are 13 residues in the CDR3. The V gene's germline CDR1 is DFQATT and CDR2 SNEGSKA (reference sequence). Trimming shortened V by 6 bases and J by 2 bases, and 14 bases separated the two germline ends. The CDR3 is CSASMSGTYEQYF. The CDR3, as DNA: TGCAGTGCCTCTATGTCAGGGACCTACGAGCAGTACTTC.

Ten or more counts support this clonotype. The chain employs TRBV11-2 and TRBJ2-3; 8 bases are a match to TRBD1. The CDR3 extends over 16 amino acids. CDR1 and CDR2 (germline): SGHAT, FQNNGV. With 5 bases clipped from V and 2 bases from J, the junction kept 9 bases outside the gene matches. Here the CDR3 reads CASSAGTGLLTDTQYF. The CDR3 DNA follows: TGTGCCAGCAGCGCGGGGACAGGCCTCCTCACAGATACGCAGTATTTT. Complete variable domain (other parts from reference TRBV11-2 and TRBJ2-3): EAGVAQSPRYKIIEKRQSVAFWCNPISGHATLYWYQQILGQGPKLLIQFQNNGVVDDSQLPKDRFSAERLKGVDSTLKIQPAKLEDSAVYLCASSAGTGLLTDTQYFGPGTRLTVL.

This clonotype was recorded many times. The chain uses TRBV4-3 and TRBJ1-1; D is unclear. Trimming removed 0 bases at V and 9 bases at J, with 17 bases between. CDR1 and CDR2 from the germline V gene are LGHNA and YSLEER. There are 15 residues in the CDR3. This chain's CDR3 is CASSQDYEAYYQAFF. CDR3 nucleotides: TGCGCCAGCAGCCAAGATTACGAGGCGTATTACCAAGCTTTCTTT.

This clonotype was observed at least ten times. The chain uses TRBV6-1 and TRBJ1-6, with 8 bases aligning to TRBD1. The CDR3 totals 17 residues. Trimming cost V 7 bases and J 1 base; bases outside gene matches: 9. Germline V gene sequence: CDR1 MNHNS, CDR2 SASEGT. The CDR3 nucleotides are TGTGCCAGCACCTTGACAGGGGTAGGGTCCTATAATTCACCCCTCCACTTT. This gives the protein CASTLTGVGSYNSPLHF.

In its sample, this clonotype was seen many times. For the CDR3, the DNA is TGTGCCAGCAGCAACATTACAGGGGGAATCACTGAAGCTTTCTTT. Translated, it gives CASSNITGGITEAFF. The chain combines TRBV11-2 with TRBJ1-1; 8 nucleotides line up with TRBD1. The CDR3 sequence is 15 residues long. Unmatched junction bases numbered 9, after V lost 5 bases and J lost 4 bases. Germline V gives CDR1 SGHAT, CDR2 FQNNGV.

V and J are TRBV19 and TRBJ2-1; TRBD2 matches at 8 bases. The CDR3 runs to 21 residues. J gave up 4 bases and V 3 bases, and 23 bases lay outside the gene matches. CDR1 is LNHDA and CDR2 is SQIVND in the germline V gene (reference sequence). CDR3: CASSIARGGGGTASLYNEQFF. The CDR3 bases are TGTGCCAGTAGTATCGCCAGGGGTGGCGGGGGGACTGCCTCCCTGTACAATGAGCAGTTCTTC.

This clonotype was recorded many times. This sequence joins TRBV4-3 and TRBJ2-1, with a weak D call TRBD2 (5 bases). Trimming took off 1 base at V and 13 bases at J, with 14 bases between the two ends. The CDR3 runs to 13 residues. CDR1 and CDR2 (germline): LGHNA, YSLEER. CDR3 bases: TGCGCCAGCAGCCAAGGGGAAGACTACCCCCAGTTCTTC. Protein sequence: CASSQGEDYPQFF.

This clonotype was detected ten times or more. The gene calls are TRBV6-5 and TRBJ2-2; 10 positions match TRBD1. The CDR3 has 15 residues. The germline V gene has CDR1 MNHEY and CDR2 SVGAGI. V shed 6 bases and J 6 bases; nucleotides not matched to a gene: 7. The CDR3 nucleotides read TGTGCCAGCAGGAGGTCGACAGGGGGCCCCGGGGAGCTGTTTTTT. The encoded protein is CASRRSTGGPGELFF.

This clonotype was found many times. The chain is built from TRBV7-9 and TRBJ2-7; D might be TRBD1 or TRBD2, each matching 5 bases. V lost 6 bases and J lost 5, with 17 bases in between. The CDR3 runs 14 residues. Germline CDR1 and CDR2: SEHNR and FQNEAQ (reference sequence). The CDR3 coding sequence is TGTGCCAGCAGGCTTACCGGGGCGACTCACGAGCAGTACTTC. Its translation is CASRLTGATHEQYF.

This clonotype was observed at least ten times. CDR3 region: CASSAGPGGASISSEQYV. The CDR3, as DNA: TGTGCCAGCAGTGCCGGGCCGGGGGGGGCCTCTATTTCTTCCGAGCAGTACGTC. The V gene is TRBV6-1, the J gene TRBJ2-7, with 8 bases lining up with TRBD2. Germline V CDR1 and CDR2: MNHNS, SASEGT. The CDR3 is 18 amino acids. Unmatched junction bases numbered 20, after V lost 4 bases and J lost 6 bases.

This clonotype appeared many times. This chain connects TRBV7-9 to TRBJ2-5, with 8 bases identical to TRBD2. This CDR3 spans 16 amino acids. Germline CDR1 reads SEHNR; CDR2 reads FQNEAQ (reference sequence). J lost 5 bases, V lost 7 bases, and 15 bases had no gene match. CDR3 amino acids: CASTKGAGARGETQYF. The CDR3 DNA follows: TGTGCCAGCACCAAAGGAGCGGGGGCCCGTGGGGAGACCCAGTACTTC.

The sample holds many counts of this clonotype. The chain is built from TRBV5-5 and TRBJ1-2; D unclear. Germline V lookup: CDR1 SGHKS, CDR2 YYEKEE (reference sequence). The length of the CDR3 is 15 residues. Trimming took 0 bases from V and 6 from J, leaving 15 bases between them. DNA for the CDR3: TGTGCCAGCAGCTTGGAGGGCCTCGGAGATCATGGCTACACCTTC. Translated: CASSLEGLGDHGYTF.

This clonotype was recorded a few times. Here the CDR3 DNA reads TGCGCCAGCTACGGACTAGCGGGGGGGAACAATGAGCAGTTCTTC. Encoded protein: CASYGLAGGNNEQFF. The chain employs TRBV10-2 and TRBJ2-1; 15 positions match TRBD2. The ends lost 8 bases at V and 5 bases at J; junction bases unmatched: 4. Germline V gene lookup returns CDR1 WSHSY and CDR2 SAAADI. The CDR3 is 15 residues long.

This clonotype was seen repeatedly, ten times or more. The gene calls are TRBV7-8 and TRBJ1-2, with D unclear. V dropped 4 bases and J dropped 4 bases, with 19 bases sitting between them. Germline V gene sequence: CDR1 SGHVS, CDR2 FQNEAQ. The length of the CDR3 is 16 residues. CDR3 sequence reads: CASSSGGGDPIYGYTF. CDR3 sequence (DNA): TGTGCCAGCAGCTCTGGAGGCGGAGACCCAATCTATGGCTACACCTTC.

This clonotype was counted at least ten times. This sequence joins TRBV20-1 and TRBJ2-1; D possibly corresponds to TRBD1 (5 bases). The CDR3 length is 13 residues. The germline gives CDR1 DFQATT, CDR2 SNEGSKA (reference sequence). The V and J ends lost 6 bases and 7 bases respectively, with 16 bases between them. The CDR3 DNA reads TGCAGTGCATGGACAAGTTCGCGGAATGAGCAGTTCTTC. Protein sequence: CSAWTSSRNEQFF.

This clonotype was counted many times. The chain joins TRBV12-3 or TRBV12-4 to TRBJ2-1; TRBD1 or TRBD2 may be the D gene (6 bases each). V gave up 6 bases and J gave up 1 base, with 13 bases separating them. This CDR3 is built from 15 residues. The CDR3, as DNA: TGTGCCAGCAGACTTCGGGGGCAATCCTACAATGAGCAGTTCTTC. As protein: CASRLRGQSYNEQFF.

This clonotype was detected ten times or more. The V gene is TRBV7-2, the J gene TRBJ2-3, with TRBD2 identical over 11 bases. CDR3 length: 16 residues. Per the germline V gene, CDR1 is SGHTA and CDR2 is FQGNSA. V trimming: 4 bases; J trimming: 7 bases; junction bases outside the gene matches: 10. CDR3 nucleotide sequence: TGTGCCAGCAGCTCCGTCCTAGCGGGGGGACGAAATACGCAGTATTTT. This sequence encodes CASSSVLAGGRNTQYF.

This clonotype was recorded many times. The chain recombines TRBV29-1 with TRBJ1-2; D ambiguous. Germline V gives CDR1 SQVTM, CDR2 ANQGSEA. V lost 3 bases, J lost 5 bases, and 7 bases lay in between. This CDR3 has 11 residues. The CDR3 is CSVDEGYGYTF. The CDR3, as DNA: TGCAGCGTTGACGAAGGTTATGGCTACACCTTC.

This clonotype was found many times. The V call is TRBV19, the J call TRBJ2-1; D might be TRBD2 (6 bases). Per the germline V gene, CDR1 is LNHDA and CDR2 is SQIVND (reference sequence). The CDR3 covers 16 residues. V lost 6 bases, J lost 3 bases, and 18 bases lay in between. DNA for the CDR3: TGTGCCAGTAGAGAGAGGGAGGCTGGTGGCTACAATGAGCAGTTCTTC. It yields the protein CASREREAGGYNEQFF. Drawing the rest from reference TRBV19 and TRBJ2-1, the complete variable domain is DGGITQSPKYLFRKEGQNVTLSCEQNLNHDAMYWYRQDPGQGLRLIYYSQIVNDFQKGDIAEGYSVSREKKESFPLTVTSAQKNPTAFYLCASREREAGGYNEQFFGPGTRLTVL.

This clonotype was detected many times. V usage is TRBV10-3 and J usage is TRBJ2-1; 7 positions agree with TRBD2. This CDR3 is 12 amino acids long. J was trimmed by 8 bases and V by 6 bases; bases with no gene match: 4. Germline loops: CDR1 ENHRY, CDR2 SYGVKD. This CDR3 is CAISRLAYEQFF. CDR3 nucleotide sequence: TGTGCCATCAGCAGACTAGCTTATGAGCAGTTCTTC.

This clonotype was seen ten or more times. The chain couples TRBV12-3 or TRBV12-4 to TRBJ2-4; tentative D call: TRBD2 (5 bases). With 5 bases removed from V and 8 bases from J, the gap between germline ends came to 19 bases. The CDR3 totals 15 residues. The CDR3 sequence is CASSPPGGLWHIQYF. CDR3 coding DNA: TGTGCCAGCAGTCCGCCCGGAGGACTGTGGCACATTCAGTACTTC.

This clonotype was seen ten or more times. The chain carries TRBV15 and TRBJ2-1; perhaps TRBD1 as D (5 bases). The CDR3 is 14 amino acids. The V gene lost 1 base and the J gene lost 5 bases, with 9 bases spanning the gap. CDR1 and CDR2 from the germline V gene are LNHNV and YYDKDF (reference sequence). The DNA of the CDR3 is TGTGCCACCAGCAGAGTTGACAGCCACAATGAGCAGTTCTTC. Protein product: CATSRVDSHNEQFF.

This clonotype showed up many times. The chain uses TRBV20-1 and TRBJ1-5, with D tentatively TRBD1 (5 bases). V was cut by 5 bases and J by 3 bases, with 17 bases left in between. Germline loops: CDR1 DFQATT, CDR2 SNEGSKA (reference sequence). This CDR3 has 15 residues. DNA for the CDR3: TGCAGTGCTCAGCAGAATAGGGGACTCAATCAGCCCCAGCATTTT. Protein product: CSAQQNRGLNQPQHF.

This clonotype was counted many times. The V call is TRBV29-1, the J call TRBJ1-1, with D maybe TRBD1 (5 bases). The CDR3 consists of 12 residues. Per the germline V gene, CDR1 is SQVTM and CDR2 is ANQGSEA. Trimming removed 4 bases at V and 7 bases at J, with 13 bases between. The DNA of the CDR3 is TGCAGCGTTGTCCGGCAGGGAAGTGAAGCTTTCTTT. This sequence encodes CSVVRQGSEAFF.

The sample holds many counts of this clonotype. V and J are TRBV10-3 and TRBJ2-7; D gene ambiguous. Trimming stripped 2 bases from V and 2 bases from J, with 13 bases between. Germline-derived CDR1 and CDR2 are ENHRY and SYGVKD. The CDR3 totals 15 residues. This chain's CDR3 is CAISEIRSTTYEQYF. DNA for the CDR3: TGTGCCATCAGTGAGATCAGGTCAACAACCTACGAGCAGTACTTC.